The 8 T cell receptor beta chains below all came from one sample that was sequenced in a study of T cell repertoires in cytomegalovirus infection (dated by TCRdb to the late 2010s). The reads were generated on an Illumina HiSeq 1500. TCRdb trimmed public reads at Q25 via fastp, called clones via MiXCR and kept in-frame beta chains. Each entry merges the rows of one CDR3 protein and shows their most common DNA and genes. The sample yields around 490,000 distinct CDR3 sequences; about a quarter were counted once. The ten largest clones represent 13% of the sample. Specimen: PBMCs. The receptor set was obtained from a human donor in good health (CMV status not recorded). Some clones in this sample may be carry-over from other donors' samples.

This clonotype occurred many times. The J gene is TRBJ2-7, the V gene TRBV20-1; D is perhaps TRBD2 (5 bases). V lost 6 bases and J lost 0, with 12 bases in between. The germline gives CDR1 DFQATT, CDR2 SNEGSKA (reference sequence). This CDR3 comprises 13 residues. CDR3 in DNA: TGCAGTGCAAACCCGGGAAACTCCTACGAGCAGTACTTC. Amino acids: CSANPGNSYEQYF.

The V call is TRBV24-1, the J call TRBJ2-1; 7 bases line up with TRBD2. The CDR3 loop spans 17 amino acids. J was trimmed by 8 bases and V by 5 bases; bases with no gene match: 17. Per germline, CDR1 KGHDR and CDR2 SFDVKD. The CDR3 DNA follows: TGTGCCACCAGTGCCCAGCATGGACTAGTCAACCTCGATGAGCAGTTCTTC. Translation: CATSAQHGLVNLDEQFF.

The genes are TRBV12-3 or TRBV12-4 and TRBJ2-3; TRBD2 matches at 12 bases. After removal of 5 bases from V and 2 bases from J, the junction contained 5 bases not matched to a gene. CDR3 length equals 16 residues. The CDR3 bases are TGTGCCAGCAGTCACGGACTAGCGGGGAACACAGATACGCAGTATTTT. Protein product: CASSHGLAGNTDTQYF.

V gene TRBV12-3 or TRBV12-4 combines with J gene TRBJ2-1, with 9 bases matching TRBD1. The junction had 17 bases not matched to a gene; V was cut back by 6 bases and J by 8 bases. This CDR3 is built from 17 residues. The CDR3 bases are TGTGCCAGCAGCTTCGACACCGGGACAGGGTGGAACGATGAGCAGTTCTTC. Translation: CASSFDTGTGWNDEQFF.

This clonotype has a count of ten or more. The chain uses TRBV6-1 and TRBJ1-4; perhaps TRBD1 as D (5 bases). The CDR3 loop spans 16 amino acids. Trimming cost V 6 bases and J 11 bases, with 25 bases left between them. Germline V lookup: CDR1 MNHNS, CDR2 SASEGT. As DNA, the CDR3 is TGTGCCAGCAGAACGTCCGGGACCGCCGAATTGGGTAAACTGTTTTTT. Protein product: CASRTSGTAELGKLFF.

The table lists this clonotype with a few counts. This chain uses TRBV14 with TRBJ2-2, with D hard to call. Germline-derived CDR1 and CDR2 are SGHDN and FVKESK. The CDR3 is 14 amino acids. V lost 1 base and J lost 6, with 9 bases in between. The CDR3 DNA reads as TGTGCCAGCAGCCAAGGGACCCGGGCCGGGGAGCTGTTTTTT. The encoded protein is CASSQGTRAGELFF.

This chain connects TRBV20-1 to TRBJ2-7; 8 bases match TRBD2. V lost 3 bases to trimming and J lost 0 bases; unmatched junction nucleotides: 1. Germline V lookup: CDR1 DFQATT, CDR2 SNEGSKA (reference sequence). This CDR3 has 13 residues. CDR3 loop: CSARGTSSYEQYF. CDR3 DNA sequence: TGCAGTGCTAGGGGGACTAGCTCCTACGAGCAGTACTTC.

This chain links TRBV7-2 with TRBJ1-2; D unclear. With 9 bases removed from V and 8 bases from J, the gap between germline ends came to 13 bases. CDR1 SGHTA and CDR2 FQGNSA come from the germline V gene. The CDR3 runs to 11 residues. The CDR3 sequence is CARREDSGYTF. The CDR3 DNA sequence: TGTGCCAGGCGGGAAGACTCGGGCTACACCTTC.